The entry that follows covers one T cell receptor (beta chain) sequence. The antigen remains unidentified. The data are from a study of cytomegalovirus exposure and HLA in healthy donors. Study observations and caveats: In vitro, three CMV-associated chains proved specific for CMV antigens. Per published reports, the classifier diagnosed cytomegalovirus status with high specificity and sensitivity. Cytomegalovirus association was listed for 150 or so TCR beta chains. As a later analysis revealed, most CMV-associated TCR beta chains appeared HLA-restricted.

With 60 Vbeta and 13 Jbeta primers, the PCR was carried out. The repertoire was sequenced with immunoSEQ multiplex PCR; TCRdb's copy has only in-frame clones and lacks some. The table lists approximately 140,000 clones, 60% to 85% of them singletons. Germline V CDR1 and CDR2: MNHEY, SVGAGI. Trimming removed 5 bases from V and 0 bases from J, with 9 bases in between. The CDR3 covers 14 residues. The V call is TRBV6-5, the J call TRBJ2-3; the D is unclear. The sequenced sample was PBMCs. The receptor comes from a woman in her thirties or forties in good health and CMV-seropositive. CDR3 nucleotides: TGTGCCAGCAGTGAAATGCGGAGCACAGATACGCAGTATTTT. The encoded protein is CASSEMRSTDTQYF.